This paragraph covers one T cell receptor beta chain sequence. The antigen remains unidentified. Breast cancer patients provided tissue from their axillary draining lymph nodes. The data originate from a study of breast tumors, draining lymph nodes, adjacent tissues. TCRdb used MiXCR to reprocess the multiplex PCR reads, holding one entry per CDR3 protein. The sample records more than 100,000 distinct CDR3 sequences, about 20% being singletons. The CDR3 extends over 17 amino acids. V was shortened by 4 bases and J by 7 bases, with 23 bases between the two germline ends. The germline V gene encodes CDR1 LGHDT and CDR2 YNNKEL (reference sequence). The study's findings and limits: Luminal-like breast cancer showed significantly greater tumor-nontumor repertoire similarity than basal-like breast cancer did.

The sequencing input was axillary lymph node tissue. This chain joins TRBV3-1 and TRBJ2-1; a possible D gene is TRBD2 (6 bases). The receptor comes from a female donor with breast cancer. Some clones in this sample may be carry-over from other donors' samples. The chain's CDR3 is CASSPTLALGRKNEQFF. In DNA form, the CDR3 reads TGTGCCAGCAGCCCAACTCTGGCCCTCGGGAGAAAAAATGAGCAGTTCTTC.